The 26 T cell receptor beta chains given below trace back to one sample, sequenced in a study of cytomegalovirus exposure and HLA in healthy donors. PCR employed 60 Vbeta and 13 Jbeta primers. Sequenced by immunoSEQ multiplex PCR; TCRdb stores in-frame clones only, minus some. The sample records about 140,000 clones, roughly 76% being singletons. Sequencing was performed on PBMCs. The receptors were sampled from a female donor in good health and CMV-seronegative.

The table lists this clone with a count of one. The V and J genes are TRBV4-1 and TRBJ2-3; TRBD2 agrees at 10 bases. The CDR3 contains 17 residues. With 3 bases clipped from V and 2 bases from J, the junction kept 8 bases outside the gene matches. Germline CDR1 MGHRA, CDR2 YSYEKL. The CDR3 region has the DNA TGCGCCAGCAGCCATTACGGAGCGGGGGGGTTCACAGATACGCAGTATTTT. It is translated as CASSHYGAGGFTDTQYF.

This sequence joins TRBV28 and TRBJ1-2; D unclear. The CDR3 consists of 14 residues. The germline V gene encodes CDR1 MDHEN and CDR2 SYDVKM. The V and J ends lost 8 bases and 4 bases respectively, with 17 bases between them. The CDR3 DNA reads TGTGCCAGCTTTACCCCCGGGGTGGTCTATGGCTACACCTTC. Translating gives CASFTPGVVYGYTF.

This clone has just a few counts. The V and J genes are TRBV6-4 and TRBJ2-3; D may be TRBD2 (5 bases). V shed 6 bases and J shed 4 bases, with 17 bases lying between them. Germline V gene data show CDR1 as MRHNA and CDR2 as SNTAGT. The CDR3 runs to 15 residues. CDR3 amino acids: CASRDSGAGADTQYF. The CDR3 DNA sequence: TGTGCCAGCAGGGATTCCGGTGCGGGCGCAGATACGCAGTATTTT.

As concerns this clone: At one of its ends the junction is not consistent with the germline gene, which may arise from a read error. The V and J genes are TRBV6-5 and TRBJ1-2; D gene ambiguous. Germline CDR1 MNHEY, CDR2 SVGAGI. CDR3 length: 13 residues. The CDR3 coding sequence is TGTGCCAGCAGACCTTGGACCGACGGAGGCTACGCCTTC. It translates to CASRPWTDGGYAF.

CDR3 region: CASSDTGRTGELFF. In nucleotides, the CDR3 is TGTGCCAGCAGTGACACAGGGCGTACCGGGGAGCTGTTTTTT. The V gene is TRBV28, the J gene TRBJ2-2; D possibly corresponds to TRBD1 (6 bases). V dropped 5 bases and J dropped 5 bases, with 12 bases sitting between them. Germline-derived CDR1 and CDR2 are MDHEN and SYDVKM. The CDR3 covers 14 residues.

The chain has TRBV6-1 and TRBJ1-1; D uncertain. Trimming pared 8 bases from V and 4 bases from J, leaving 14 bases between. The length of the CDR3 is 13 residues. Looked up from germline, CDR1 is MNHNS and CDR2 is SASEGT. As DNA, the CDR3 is TGTGCCAGCGGTAGTACCGGTGGCACTGAAGCTTTCTTT. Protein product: CASGSTGGTEAFF.

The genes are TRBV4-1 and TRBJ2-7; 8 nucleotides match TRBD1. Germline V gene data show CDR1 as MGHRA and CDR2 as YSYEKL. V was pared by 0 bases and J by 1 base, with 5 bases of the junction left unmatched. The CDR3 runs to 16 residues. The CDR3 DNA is TGCGCCAGCAGCCAAGAGGGACAGGTTCTTTCCTACGAGCAGTACTTC. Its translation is CASSQEGQVLSYEQYF.

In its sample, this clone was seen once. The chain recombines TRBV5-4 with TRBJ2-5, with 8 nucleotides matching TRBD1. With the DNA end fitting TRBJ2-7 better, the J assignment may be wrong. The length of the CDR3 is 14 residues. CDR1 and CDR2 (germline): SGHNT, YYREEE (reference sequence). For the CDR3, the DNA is TGTGCCAGCAGCCCAAGACAGGGGCCCTACGAGCAGTACTTC. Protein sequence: CASSPRQGPYEQYF.

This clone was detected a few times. The CDR3 DNA sequence: TGCGCCAGCAGCCACCCGGGACAGGGGGCGCGAACTAATGAAAAACTGTTTTTT. It yields the protein CASSHPGQGARTNEKLFF. This rearrangement joins TRBV4-1 to TRBJ1-4; 12 bases are a match to TRBD1. The CDR3 extends over 18 amino acids. V was clipped by 3 bases and J by 1 base; unmatched bases: 6. Germline V gene lookup returns CDR1 MGHRA and CDR2 YSYEKL.

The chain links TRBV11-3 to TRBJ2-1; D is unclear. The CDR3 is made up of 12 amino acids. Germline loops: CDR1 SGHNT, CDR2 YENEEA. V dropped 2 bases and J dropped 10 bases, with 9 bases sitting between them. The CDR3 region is CASSLRSPEQFF. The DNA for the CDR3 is TGTGCCAGCAGCTTACGTTCTCCCGAGCAGTTCTTC.

CDR3 in DNA: TGTGCCAGCAGTCGTCTTAACACCGGGGAGCTGTTTTTT. It specifies CASSRLNTGELFF. This chain connects TRBV7-2 to TRBJ2-2; D uncertain. Trimming left V 6 bases short and J 2 bases short, with 7 bases between. From germline, CDR1 is SGHTA and CDR2 FQGNSA. The CDR3 totals 13 residues.

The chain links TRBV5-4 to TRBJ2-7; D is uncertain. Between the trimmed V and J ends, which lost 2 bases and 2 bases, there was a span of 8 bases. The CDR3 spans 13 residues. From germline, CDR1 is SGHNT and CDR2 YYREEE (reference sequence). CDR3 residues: CASSFERAYEQYF. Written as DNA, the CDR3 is TGTGCCAGCAGCTTTGAGAGAGCCTACGAGCAGTACTTC.

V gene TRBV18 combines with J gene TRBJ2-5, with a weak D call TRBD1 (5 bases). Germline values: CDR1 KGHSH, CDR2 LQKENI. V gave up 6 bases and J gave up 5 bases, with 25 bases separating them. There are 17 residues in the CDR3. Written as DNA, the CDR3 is TGTGCCAGCTCTCGATGGCCTTCAGGGTCGGTTTTGGAGACCCAGTACTTC. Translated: CASSRWPSGSVLETQYF.

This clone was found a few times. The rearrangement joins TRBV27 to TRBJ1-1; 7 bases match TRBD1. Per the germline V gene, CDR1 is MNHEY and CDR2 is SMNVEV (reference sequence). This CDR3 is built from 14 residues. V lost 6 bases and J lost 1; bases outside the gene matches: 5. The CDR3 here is CASSRDSANTEAFF. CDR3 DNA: TGTGCCAGCAGCCGGGACAGTGCGAACACTGAAGCTTTCTTT.

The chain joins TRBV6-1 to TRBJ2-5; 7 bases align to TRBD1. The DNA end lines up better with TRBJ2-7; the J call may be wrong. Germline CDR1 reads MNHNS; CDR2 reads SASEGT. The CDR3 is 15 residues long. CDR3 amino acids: CASSEEDRRSYEQYF. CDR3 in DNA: TGTGCCAGCAGTGAAGAGGACAGGCGATCCTACGAGCAGTACTTC.

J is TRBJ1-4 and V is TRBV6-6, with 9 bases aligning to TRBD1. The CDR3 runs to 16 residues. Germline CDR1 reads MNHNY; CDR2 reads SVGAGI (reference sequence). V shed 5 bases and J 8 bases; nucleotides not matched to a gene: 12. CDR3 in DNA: TGTGCCAGCAGTACACAAGAACAGGGGGCACAGGAAAAACTGTTTTTT. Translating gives CASSTQEQGAQEKLFF.

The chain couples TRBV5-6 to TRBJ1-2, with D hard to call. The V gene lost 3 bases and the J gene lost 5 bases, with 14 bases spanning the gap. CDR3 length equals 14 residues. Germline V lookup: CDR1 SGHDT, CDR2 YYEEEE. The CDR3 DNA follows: TGTGCCAGCAGCTGGGCAGGCAGGCAATATGGCTACACCTTC. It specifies CASSWAGRQYGYTF.

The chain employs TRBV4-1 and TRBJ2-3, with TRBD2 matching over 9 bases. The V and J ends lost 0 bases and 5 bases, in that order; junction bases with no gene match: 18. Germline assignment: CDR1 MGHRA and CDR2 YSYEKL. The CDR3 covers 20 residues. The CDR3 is CASSQDQTGLLAGGGDTQYF. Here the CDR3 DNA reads TGCGCCAGCAGCCAAGACCAGACAGGGTTGTTGGCGGGAGGGGGAGATACGCAGTATTTT.

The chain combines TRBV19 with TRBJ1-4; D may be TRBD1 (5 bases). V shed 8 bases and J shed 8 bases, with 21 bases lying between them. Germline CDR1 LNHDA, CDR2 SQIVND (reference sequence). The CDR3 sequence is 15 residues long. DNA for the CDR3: TGTGCCAGTGGCCGCCCCAGGGCCCCCGACGAAAAACTGTTTTTT. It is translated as CASGRPRAPDEKLFF.

The CDR3 sequence: CASSLMEGRDTQYF. The CDR3 coding sequence is TGTGCCAGCAGCTTAATGGAGGGGAGAGATACGCAGTATTTT. V and J are TRBV7-6 and TRBJ2-3; perhaps TRBD2 as D (6 bases). This CDR3 region has 14 residues. Deletions cut 2 bases from V and 5 bases from J, with 11 bases between. Germline-derived CDR1 and CDR2 are SGHVS and FNYEAQ.

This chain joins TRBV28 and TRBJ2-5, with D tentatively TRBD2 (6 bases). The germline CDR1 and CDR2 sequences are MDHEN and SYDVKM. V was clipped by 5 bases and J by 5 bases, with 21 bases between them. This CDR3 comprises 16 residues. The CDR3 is CASSPRSRDFRETQYF. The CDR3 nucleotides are TGTGCCAGCAGTCCACGTAGCCGGGACTTCAGGGAGACCCAGTACTTC. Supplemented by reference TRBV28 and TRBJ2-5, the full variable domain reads DVKVTQSSRYLVKRTGEKVFLECVQDMDHENMFWYRQDPGLGLRLIYFSYDVKMKEKGDIPEGYSVSREKKERFSLILESASTNQTSMYLCASSPRSRDFRETQYFGPGTRLLVL.

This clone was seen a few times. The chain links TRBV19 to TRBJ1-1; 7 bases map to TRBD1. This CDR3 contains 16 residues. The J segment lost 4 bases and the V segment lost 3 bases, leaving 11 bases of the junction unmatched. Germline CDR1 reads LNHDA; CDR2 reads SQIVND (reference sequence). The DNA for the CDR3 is TGTGCCAGTAGTATCCCGACAGGGAGGTACGGCACTGAAGCTTTCTTT. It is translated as CASSIPTGRYGTEAFF.

DNA of the CDR3: TGCGCCAGCAGCCCCCGCGGGGATGGTGAAGCTTTCTTT. Amino acids: CASSPRGDGEAFF. The chain recombines TRBV5-1 with TRBJ1-1; no definite D call. V was clipped by 4 bases and J by 7 bases, with 14 bases between them. The CDR3 totals 13 residues. Germline V gives CDR1 SGHRS, CDR2 YFSETQ.

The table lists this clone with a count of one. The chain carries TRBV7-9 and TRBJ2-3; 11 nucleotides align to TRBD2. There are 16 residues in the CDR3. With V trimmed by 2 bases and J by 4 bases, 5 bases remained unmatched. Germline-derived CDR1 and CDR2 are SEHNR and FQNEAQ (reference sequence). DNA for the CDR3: TGTGCCAGCAGCTTATATCTGGGACTAGCGGCAGATACGCAGTATTTT. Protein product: CASSLYLGLAADTQYF. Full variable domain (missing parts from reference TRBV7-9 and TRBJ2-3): DTGVSQNPRHKITKRGQNVTFRCDPISEHNRLYWYRQTLGQGPEFLTYFQNEAQLEKSRLLSDRFSAERPKGSFSTLEIQRTEQGDSAMYLCASSLYLGLAADTQYFGPGTRLTVL.

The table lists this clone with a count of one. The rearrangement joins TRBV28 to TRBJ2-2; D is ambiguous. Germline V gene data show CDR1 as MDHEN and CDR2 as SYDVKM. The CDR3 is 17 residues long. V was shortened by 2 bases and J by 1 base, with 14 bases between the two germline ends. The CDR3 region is CASSLVGWAGNTGELFF. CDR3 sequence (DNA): TGTGCCAGCAGTTTAGTTGGTTGGGCAGGGAACACCGGGGAGCTGTTTTTT. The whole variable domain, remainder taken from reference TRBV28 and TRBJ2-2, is DVKVTQSSRYLVKRTGEKVFLECVQDMDHENMFWYRQDPGLGLRLIYFSYDVKMKEKGDIPEGYSVSREKKERFSLILESASTNQTSMYLCASSLVGWAGNTGELFFGEGSRLTVL.

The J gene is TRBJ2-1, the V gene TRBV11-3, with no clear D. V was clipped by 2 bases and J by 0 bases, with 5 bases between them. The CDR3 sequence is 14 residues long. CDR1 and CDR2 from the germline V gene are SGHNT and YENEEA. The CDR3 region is CASSLMSSYNEQFF. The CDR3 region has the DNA TGTGCCAGCAGCTTAATGAGCTCCTACAATGAGCAGTTCTTC.